This T cell receptor beta chain was recorded in a study of cytomegalovirus exposure and HLA in healthy donors. Deletions cut 5 bases from V and 4 bases from J, with 9 bases between. Germline CDR1 and CDR2: SEHNR and FQNEAQ (reference sequence). This CDR3 has 12 residues. As to this clone: Antigen specificity is unknown.

Regarding the study as a whole: CMV serostatus was the only immune exposure information that was available. On later analysis, the bulk of CMV-associated TCR beta chains appeared to be HLA-restricted.

Primers included in the PCR were 60 Vbeta and 13 Jbeta primers. In the study's own analysis: An analysis performed later counted 73 million or so unique TCR beta chains (roughly 11 million of them shared). Sequencing was performed with immunoSEQ multiplex PCR; in TCRdb, only in-frame clones are kept and a portion is missing. D and trimming were read from the DNA, whereas the V and J calls and clone size are those reported in that table. The sample lists 90,000 to 95,000 clones; 80% were seen once. The sample comprised PBMCs. The sequence was obtained from a man aged 18 to 30 in good health and CMV-seronegative. V gene TRBV7-9 combines with J gene TRBJ2-7; D uncertain. CDR3 protein: CASSPPNYEQYF. The CDR3 DNA sequence: TGTGCCAGCAGCCCCCCTAATTACGAGCAGTACTTC.